These 6 T cell receptor beta chains share one sample of origin, sequenced in a study of tumor-infiltrating lymphocytes in oesophageal squamous cell carcinoma. TCRdb reanalysed the PCR reads using MiXCR and keeps one entry per CDR3 protein. The table lists about 14,000 distinct CDR3 sequences, 45% to 50% of them singletons, with around 15% in the top ten. Sequences were obtained from blood. The receptors originated from a male donor with esophageal squamous cell carcinoma.

At least ten counts were recorded for this clonotype. The V gene is TRBV28, the J gene TRBJ2-7; 7 nucleotides align to TRBD2. CDR3 length: 14 residues. Germline CDR1 MDHEN, CDR2 SYDVKM. The trim removed 2 bases at V and 7 bases at J, leaving 8 bases unmatched. The CDR3 sequence is CASSLIGRAGEQYF. DNA of the CDR3: TGTGCCAGCAGTTTAATTGGGAGGGCGGGGGAGCAGTACTTC.

The chain has TRBV7-2 and TRBJ2-7; 7 bases align to TRBD1. The CDR3 covers 12 residues. Germline V gene lookup returns CDR1 SGHTA and CDR2 FQGNSA. V dropped 3 bases and J dropped 6; count of bases not matched to a gene: 2. CDR3 sequence reads: CASSFGTAEQYF. The CDR3, as DNA: TGTGCCAGCAGCTTCGGGACAGCCGAGCAGTACTTC.

This sequence joins TRBV7-4 and TRBJ2-2; no clear D. CDR3 length equals 14 residues. V dropped 2 bases and J dropped 0 bases, with 4 bases sitting between them. Germline-derived CDR1 and CDR2 are SGHVT and SQSDAQ. CDR3 sequence reads: CASSLIANTGELFF. The CDR3 DNA reads as TGTGCCAGCAGCTTAATAGCGAACACCGGGGAGCTGTTTTTT.

The gene calls are TRBV7-3 and TRBJ2-5, with D perhaps given as TRBD1 or TRBD2 (5 bases each). V was trimmed by 4 bases and J by 5 bases, leaving 17 bases between them. From germline, CDR1 is SGHTA and CDR2 FQGTGA. The CDR3 runs 15 residues. CDR3 sequence (DNA): TGTGCCAGCAGCTGTCCACCCACGGGGCGGGAGACCCAGTACTTC. Translating it yields CASSCPPTGRETQYF.

At least ten counts were recorded for this clonotype. CDR3: CASSPTPAGGGVQFF. Here the CDR3 DNA reads TGTGCCAGCAGTCCAACCCCAGCGGGAGGCGGCGTGCAGTTCTTC. J is TRBJ2-1 and V is TRBV27, with TRBD2 matching 9 bases. Germline CDR1 is MNHEY and CDR2 is SMNVEV (reference sequence). The CDR3 extends over 15 amino acids. The J segment lost 12 bases and the V segment lost 5 bases, leaving 14 bases of the junction unmatched.

V gene TRBV28 combines with J gene TRBJ2-3; 8 nucleotides agree with TRBD2. This CDR3 comprises 16 residues. In germline, CDR1 is MDHEN, CDR2 SYDVKM. V was pared by 3 bases and J by 1 base, with 6 bases of the junction left unmatched. Here the CDR3 reads CASSFGRGVGTDTQYF. DNA for the CDR3: TGTGCCAGCAGTTTCGGGAGGGGAGTAGGCACAGATACGCAGTATTTT.